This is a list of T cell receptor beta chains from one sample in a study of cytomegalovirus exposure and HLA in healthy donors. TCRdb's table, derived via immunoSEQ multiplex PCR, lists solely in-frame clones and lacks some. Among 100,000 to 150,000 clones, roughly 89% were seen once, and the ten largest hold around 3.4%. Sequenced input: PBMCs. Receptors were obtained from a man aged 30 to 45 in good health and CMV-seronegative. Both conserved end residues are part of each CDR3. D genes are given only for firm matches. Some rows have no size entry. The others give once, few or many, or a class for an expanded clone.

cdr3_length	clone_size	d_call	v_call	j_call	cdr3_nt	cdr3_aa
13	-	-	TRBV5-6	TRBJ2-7	TGTGCCAGCAGCTTGGCAGGATACTACGAGCAGTACTTC	CASSLAGYYEQYF
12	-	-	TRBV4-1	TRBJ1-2	TGCGCCAGCAGCCAAGACAGCTATGGCTACACCTTC	CASSQDSYGYTF
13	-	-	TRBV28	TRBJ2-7	TGTGCCAGCAGTTCACAGCCGACCTACGAGCAGTACTTC	CASSSQPTYEQYF
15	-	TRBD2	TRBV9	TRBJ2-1	TGTGCCAGCAGCGTATCTAGCGGGTACTACAATGAGCAGTTCTTC	CASSVSSGYYNEQFF
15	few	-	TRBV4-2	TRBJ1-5	TGTGCCAGCAGCCAAGACCGCAGGGGAAATCAGCCCCAGCATTTT	CASSQDRRGNQPQHF
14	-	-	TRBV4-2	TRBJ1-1	TGTGCCAGCAGCACCAGTAGGGGGAGCACTGAAGCTTTCTTT	CASSTSRGSTEAFF
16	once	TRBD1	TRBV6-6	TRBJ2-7	TGTGCCAGCAGTTATTCTTACGGGACAGTAGACTACGAGCAGTACTTC	CASSYSYGTVDYEQYF
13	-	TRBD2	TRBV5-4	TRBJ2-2	TGTGCCGCGGGGAGGGAACCCACCGGGGAGCTGTTTTTT	CAAGREPTGELFF
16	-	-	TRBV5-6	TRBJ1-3	TGTGCCAGCAGCTTGGCCGGTCGGAGCTCTGGAAACACCATATATTTT	CASSLAGRSSGNTIYF
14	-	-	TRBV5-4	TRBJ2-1	TGTGCCAGCAGCTTCGGACTGGCCTACAATGAGCAGTTCTTC	CASSFGLAYNEQFF
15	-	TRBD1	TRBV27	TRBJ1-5	TGTGCCAGCAGCGCCACGACAGGGGGCAATCAGCCCCAGCATTTT	CASSATTGGNQPQHF
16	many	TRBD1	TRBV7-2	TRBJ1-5	TGTGCCAGCAGCTTATCCGGGACAGGGGGCAATCAGCCCCAGCATTTT	CASSLSGTGGNQPQHF
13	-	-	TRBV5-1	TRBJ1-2	TGCGCCAGCAGCGAACAGGGAGCCTATGGCTACACCTTC	CASSEQGAYGYTF
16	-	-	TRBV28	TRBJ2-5	TGTGCCAGCAGTCCGTTAAGGGCCAACGTCGGGAAGACCCAGTACTTC	CASSPLRANVGKTQYF
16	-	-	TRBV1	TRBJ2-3	TGCACCAGCAGCCAAGGACCCAGCGGTCATGGGGATACGCAGTATTTT	CTSSQGPSGHGDTQYF
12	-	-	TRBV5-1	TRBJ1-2	TGCGCCAGCGCCGACACCCCCTATGGCTACACCTTC	CASADTPYGYTF
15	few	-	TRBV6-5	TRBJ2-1	TGTGCCAGCAGTTCCGGGAAGGGTTCCTACAATGAGCAGTTCTTC	CASSSGKGSYNEQFF
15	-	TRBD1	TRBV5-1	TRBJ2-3	TGCGCCAGCAGCCCCGACAGGGGGTGGACAGATACGCAGTATTTT	CASSPDRGWTDTQYF
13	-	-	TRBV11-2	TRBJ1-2	TGTGCCAGCAGCAGAGTGGGCGCGCCTGGCTACACCTTC	CASSRVGAPGYTF
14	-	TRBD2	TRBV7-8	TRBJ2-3	TGTGCCAGCAAACTAGCGGGGGGTACAGATACGCAGTATTTT	CASKLAGGTDTQYF
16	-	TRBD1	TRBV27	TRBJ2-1	TGTGCCAGCACCCGAAGGGGGACAGGGGGCATCAATGAGCAGTTCTTC	CASTRRGTGGINEQFF
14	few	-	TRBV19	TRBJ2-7	TGTGCCAGTAGTAATACAGGGCGGAACTACGAGCAGTACTTC	CASSNTGRNYEQYF
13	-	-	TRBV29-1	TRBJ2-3	TGCAGCGTTGAAGATACACCCACAGATACGCAGTATTTT	CSVEDTPTDTQYF
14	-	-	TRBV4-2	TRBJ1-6	TGTGCCAGCAGCCAAACGGACAGTTATTCACCCCTCCACTTT	CASSQTDSYSPLHF
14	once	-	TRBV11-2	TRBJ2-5	TGTGCCAGCAGGCGAGAGACAGGTCAAGAGACCCAGTACTTC	CASRRETGQETQYF
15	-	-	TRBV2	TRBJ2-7	TGTGCCAGCAGTGAAGTCTGGGGGCGCGGGTACGAGCAGTACTTC	CASSEVWGRGYEQYF
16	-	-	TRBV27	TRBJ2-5	TGTGCCAGCAGTTTATCTCCGCGGAGGGGATGGGAGACCCAGTACTTC	CASSLSPRRGWETQYF
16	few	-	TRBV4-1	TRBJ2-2	TGCGCCAGCAGCCAAGAACCACAGGGGAACACCGGGGAGCTGTTTTTT	CASSQEPQGNTGELFF
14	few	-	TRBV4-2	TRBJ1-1	TGTGCCAGCAGCCAAGGGGAGGAGGGCACTGAAGCTTTCTTT	CASSQGEEGTEAFF
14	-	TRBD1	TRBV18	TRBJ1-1	TGTGCCAGCTCCCAACAGGGGGCCGGAACTGAAGCTTTCTTT	CASSQQGAGTEAFF
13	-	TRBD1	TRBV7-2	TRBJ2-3	TGTGCCAGCAGCTTACAGGGGGCAGATACGCAGTATTTT	CASSLQGADTQYF
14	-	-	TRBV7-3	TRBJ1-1	TGTGCCAGCAGCTTAGGGACTGCGCGCACTGAAGCTTTCTTT	CASSLGTARTEAFF
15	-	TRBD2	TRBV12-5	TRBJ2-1	TGTGCTAGTGGTTGGGGAGTAGCGGGGCGAAATGAGCAGTTCTTC	CASGWGVAGRNEQFF
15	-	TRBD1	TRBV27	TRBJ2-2	TGTGCCAGCAGTTTACCTACAGGGGGCCCCGGGGAGCTGTTTTTT	CASSLPTGGPGELFF
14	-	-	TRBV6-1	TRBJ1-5	TGTGCCAGCAGTGATCAGGGTTTTCGTCAGCCCCAGCATTTT	CASSDQGFRQPQHF
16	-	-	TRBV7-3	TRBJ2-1	TGTGCCAGCAGCTTAACGGAGGGCGCCGCCTACAATGAGCAGTTCTTC	CASSLTEGAAYNEQFF
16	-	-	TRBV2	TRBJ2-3	TGTGCCAGCAAAGGGGGGGGCGGATTAAGCACAGATACGCAGTATTTT	CASKGGGGLSTDTQYF
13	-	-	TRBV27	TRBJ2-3	TGTGCCAGCAGTTCCGCGGACACAGATACGCAGTATTTT	CASSSADTDTQYF
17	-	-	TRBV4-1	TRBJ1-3	TGCGCCAGCAGCCAAGATCTGCCAGGAACCTCTGGAAACACCATATATTTT	CASSQDLPGTSGNTIYF
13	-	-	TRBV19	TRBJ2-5	TGTGCCAGTAGTATATTGGAGCAAGAGACCCAGTACTTC	CASSILEQETQYF
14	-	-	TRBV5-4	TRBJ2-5	TGTGCCAGCAGCTCTGACATAATCCAAGAGACCCAGTACTTC	CASSSDIIQETQYF
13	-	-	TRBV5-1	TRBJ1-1	TGCGCCAGCAGAGCAACAGCGAACACTGAAGCTTTCTTT	CASRATANTEAFF
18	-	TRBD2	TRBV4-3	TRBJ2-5	TGCGCCAGCAGCCAAGGGGGACTAGCGGGGGGCCACGGGGAGACCCAGTACTTC	CASSQGGLAGGHGETQYF
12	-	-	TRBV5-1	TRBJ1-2	TGCGCCAGCAGCCCGGGGGACTATGGCTACACCTTC	CASSPGDYGYTF
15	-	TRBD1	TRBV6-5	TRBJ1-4	TGTGCCAGCAGTCTGACAGGGTACCCTAATGAAAAACTGTTTTTT	CASSLTGYPNEKLFF
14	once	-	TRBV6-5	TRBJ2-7	TGTGCCAGTCATCCACGGGGGAGCTCCTACGAGCAGTACTTC	CASHPRGSSYEQYF
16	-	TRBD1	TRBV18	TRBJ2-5	TGTGCCAGCTCACCGCAACCTGCCGGGACAGGAGAGACCCAGTACTTC	CASSPQPAGTGETQYF
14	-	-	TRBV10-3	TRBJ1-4	TGTGCCATCAGTGAAGGAGCAACTAATGAAAAACTGTTTTTT	CAISEGATNEKLFF
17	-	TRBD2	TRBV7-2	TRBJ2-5	TGTGCCAGCAGCTTATATAGCGGGGCCACCTCCGGGGAGACCCAGTACTTC	CASSLYSGATSGETQYF
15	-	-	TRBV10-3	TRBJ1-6	TGTGCCATCAGTGATAGGGGCTCAGATAATTCACCCCTCCACTTT	CAISDRGSDNSPLHF
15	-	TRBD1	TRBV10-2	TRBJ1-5	TGCGCCAGCAGTTCCTACAGGGGTGGAGATCAGCCCCAGCATTTT	CASSSYRGGDQPQHF